This T cell receptor (beta chain) appears in the sequencing data of a study of cytomegalovirus exposure and HLA in healthy donors. PCR employed 60 Vbeta and 13 Jbeta primers. Clones were read by immunoSEQ multiplex PCR, and TCRdb kept only the in-frame ones, dropping some. The table lists around 140,000 clones, around 73% of them singletons. Broader study findings: A later look showed TCR association rates differing by HLA locus, highest for DRB1 and lowest for HLA-C. Most TCR sequences were rare, but some public TCRs occurred in many donors. The study assumed roughly uniform donor sequencing depth for presence/absence analyses. Investigators reported under 200 TCR beta chains as tied to cytomegalovirus.

To note about this clone: What it recognizes is unknown. Additional DNA sequences in this sample encode the identical CDR3.

V was clipped by 3 bases and J by 2 bases; unmatched bases: 2. This CDR3 comprises 15 residues. Germline V gene lookup returns CDR1 MRHNA and CDR2 SNTAGT. The receptor's source is a woman younger than 35 in good health and CMV-seronegative. The J gene is TRBJ2-3, the V gene TRBV6-4; 10 nucleotides match TRBD2. The sequenced sample consisted of PBMCs. The CDR3 DNA is TGTGCCAGCAGTGAGAGCGGGGGGGCCACAGATACGCAGTATTTT. Translation gives CASSESGGATDTQYF.